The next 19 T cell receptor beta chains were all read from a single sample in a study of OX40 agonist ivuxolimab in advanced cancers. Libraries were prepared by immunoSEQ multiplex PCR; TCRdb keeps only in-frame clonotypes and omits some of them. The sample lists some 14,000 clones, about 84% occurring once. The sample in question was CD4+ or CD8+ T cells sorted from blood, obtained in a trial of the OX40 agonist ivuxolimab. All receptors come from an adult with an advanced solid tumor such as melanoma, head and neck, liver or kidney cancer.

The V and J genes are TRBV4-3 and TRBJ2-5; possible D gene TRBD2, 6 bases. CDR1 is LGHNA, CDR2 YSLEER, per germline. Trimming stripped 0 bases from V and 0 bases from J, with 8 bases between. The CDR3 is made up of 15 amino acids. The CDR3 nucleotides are TGCGCCAGCAGCCAAGACGTAGCGGACCAAGAGACCCAGTACTTC. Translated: CASSQDVADQETQYF.

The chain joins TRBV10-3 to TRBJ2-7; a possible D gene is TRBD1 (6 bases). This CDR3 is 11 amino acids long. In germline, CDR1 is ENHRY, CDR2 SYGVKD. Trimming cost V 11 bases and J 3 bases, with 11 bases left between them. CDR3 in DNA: TGTGCCGGGGGCCGCGGCTACGAGCAGTACTTC. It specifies CAGGRGYEQYF.

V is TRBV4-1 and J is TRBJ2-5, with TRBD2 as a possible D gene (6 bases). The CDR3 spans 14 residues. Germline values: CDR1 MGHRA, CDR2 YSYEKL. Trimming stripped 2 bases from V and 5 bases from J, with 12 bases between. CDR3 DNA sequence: TGCGCCAGCAGCCAATGGCGGGACGGTGAGACCCAGTACTTC. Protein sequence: CASSQWRDGETQYF.

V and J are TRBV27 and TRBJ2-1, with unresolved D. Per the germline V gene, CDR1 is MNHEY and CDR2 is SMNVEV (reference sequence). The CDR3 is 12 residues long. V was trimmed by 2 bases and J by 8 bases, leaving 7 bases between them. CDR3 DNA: TGTGCCAGCAGTTTAACCGGGCATGAGCAGTTCTTC. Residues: CASSLTGHEQFF.

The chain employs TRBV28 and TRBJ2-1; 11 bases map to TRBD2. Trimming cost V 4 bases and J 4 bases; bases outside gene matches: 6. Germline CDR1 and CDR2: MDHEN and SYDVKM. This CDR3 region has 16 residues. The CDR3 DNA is TGTGCCAGCAGTTCCTCGGGACTAGCGGTATACAATGAGCAGTTCTTC. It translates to CASSSSGLAVYNEQFF.

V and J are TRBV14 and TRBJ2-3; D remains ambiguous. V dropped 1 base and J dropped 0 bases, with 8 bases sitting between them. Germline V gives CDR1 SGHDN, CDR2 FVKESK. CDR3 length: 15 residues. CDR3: CASSQVKWSTDTQYF. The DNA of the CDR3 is TGTGCCAGCAGCCAAGTAAAGTGGAGCACAGATACGCAGTATTTT.

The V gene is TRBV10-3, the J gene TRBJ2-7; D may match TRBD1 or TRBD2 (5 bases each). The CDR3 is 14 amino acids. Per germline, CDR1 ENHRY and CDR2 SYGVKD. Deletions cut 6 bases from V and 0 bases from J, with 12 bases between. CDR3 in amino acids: CAISTGPDSYEQYF. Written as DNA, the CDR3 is TGTGCCATCAGCACGGGACCCGACTCCTACGAGCAGTACTTC.

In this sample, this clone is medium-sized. CDR3 nucleotides: TGCGCCAGCAGCCAAGATCAACGGGGCAACTATGGCTACACCTTC. Translation gives CASSQDQRGNYGYTF. The genes are TRBV4-3 and TRBJ1-2; tentatively, D is TRBD1 (5 bases). The V gene lost 0 bases and the J gene lost 2 bases, with 10 bases spanning the gap. This CDR3 spans 15 amino acids. The germline V gene encodes CDR1 LGHNA and CDR2 YSLEER.

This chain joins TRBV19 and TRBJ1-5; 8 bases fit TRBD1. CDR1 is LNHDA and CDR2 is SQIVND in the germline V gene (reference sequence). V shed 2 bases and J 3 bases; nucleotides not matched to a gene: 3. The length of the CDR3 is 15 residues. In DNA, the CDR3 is TGTGCCAGTAGTATATGGACAGGGAACAATCAGCCCCAGCATTTT. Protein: CASSIWTGNNQPQHF.

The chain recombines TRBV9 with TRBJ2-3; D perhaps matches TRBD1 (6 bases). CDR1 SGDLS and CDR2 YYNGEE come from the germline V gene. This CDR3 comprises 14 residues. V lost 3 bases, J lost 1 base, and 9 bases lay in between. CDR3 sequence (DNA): TGTGCCAGCAGCGATGGGACACGCACAGATACGCAGTATTTT. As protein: CASSDGTRTDTQYF. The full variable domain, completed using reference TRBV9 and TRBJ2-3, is DSGVTQTPKHLITATGQRVTLRCSPRSGDLSVYWYQQSLDQGLQFLIQYYNGEERAKGNILERFSAQQFPDLHSELNLSSLELGDSALYFCASSDGTRTDTQYFGPGTRLTVL.

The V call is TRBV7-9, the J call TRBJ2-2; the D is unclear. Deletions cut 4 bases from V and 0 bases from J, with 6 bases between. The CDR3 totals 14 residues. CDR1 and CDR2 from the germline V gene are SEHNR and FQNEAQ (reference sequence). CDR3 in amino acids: CASSYEANTGELFF. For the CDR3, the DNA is TGTGCCAGCAGCTATGAAGCGAACACCGGGGAGCTGTTTTTT.

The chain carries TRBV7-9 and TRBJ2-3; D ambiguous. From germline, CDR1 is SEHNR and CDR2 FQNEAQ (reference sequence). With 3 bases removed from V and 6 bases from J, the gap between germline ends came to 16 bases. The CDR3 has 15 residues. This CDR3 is CASSLQELPSDTQYF. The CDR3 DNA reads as TGTGCCAGCAGCTTGCAGGAGCTCCCGAGCGATACGCAGTATTTT.

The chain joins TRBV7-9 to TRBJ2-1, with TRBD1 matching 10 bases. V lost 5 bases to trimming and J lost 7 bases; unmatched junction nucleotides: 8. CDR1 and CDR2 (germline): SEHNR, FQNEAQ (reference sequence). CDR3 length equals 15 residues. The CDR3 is CASSHSGTGENEQFF. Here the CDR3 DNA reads TGTGCCAGCAGCCACTCCGGGACAGGGGAGAATGAGCAGTTCTTC.

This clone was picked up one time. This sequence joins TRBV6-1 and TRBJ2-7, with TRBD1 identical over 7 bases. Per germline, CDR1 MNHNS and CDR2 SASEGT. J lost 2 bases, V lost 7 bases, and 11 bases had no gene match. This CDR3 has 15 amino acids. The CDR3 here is CASTEGTGVTYEQYF. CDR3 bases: TGTGCCAGCACCGAAGGAACAGGGGTAACCTACGAGCAGTACTTC.

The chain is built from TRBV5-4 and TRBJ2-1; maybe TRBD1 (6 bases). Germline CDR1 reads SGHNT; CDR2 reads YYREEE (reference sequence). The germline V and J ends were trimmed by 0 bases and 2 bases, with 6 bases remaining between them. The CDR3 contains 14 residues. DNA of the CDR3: TGTGCCAGCAGCTTGGGGGGGCCCTACAATGAGCAGTTCTTC. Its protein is CASSLGGPYNEQFF.

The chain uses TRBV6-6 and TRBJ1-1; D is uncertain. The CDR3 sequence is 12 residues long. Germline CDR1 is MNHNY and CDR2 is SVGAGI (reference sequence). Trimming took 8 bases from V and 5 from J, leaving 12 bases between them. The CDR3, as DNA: TGTGCCAGCCCCCCACCTCGGACTGAAGCTTTCTTT. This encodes CASPPPRTEAFF.

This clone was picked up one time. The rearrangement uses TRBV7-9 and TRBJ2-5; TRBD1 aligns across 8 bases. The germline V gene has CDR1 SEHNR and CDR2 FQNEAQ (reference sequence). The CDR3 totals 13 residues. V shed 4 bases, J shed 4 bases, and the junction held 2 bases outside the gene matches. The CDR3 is CASSSTGGETQYF. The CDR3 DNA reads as TGTGCCAGCAGCTCTACAGGGGGAGAGACCCAGTACTTC.

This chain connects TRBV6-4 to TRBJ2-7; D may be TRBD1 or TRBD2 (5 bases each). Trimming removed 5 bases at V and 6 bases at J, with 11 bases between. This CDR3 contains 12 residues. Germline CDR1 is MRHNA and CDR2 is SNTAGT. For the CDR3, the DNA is TGTGCCAGCAGTTGGAGTGGGGGCGAGCAGTACTTC. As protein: CASSWSGGEQYF.

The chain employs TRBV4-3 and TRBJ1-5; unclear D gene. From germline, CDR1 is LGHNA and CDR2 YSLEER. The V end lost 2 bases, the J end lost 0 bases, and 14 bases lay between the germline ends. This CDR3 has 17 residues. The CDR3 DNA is TGCGCCAGCAGCCAAATTTTTGGCCAGGATAGCAATCAGCCCCAGCATTTT. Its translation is CASSQIFGQDSNQPQHF.